This TCR beta chain was obtained from a study of T-cell reconstitution after alpha-beta-depleted transplantation in children. This CDR3 has 14 amino acids. Per the germline V gene, CDR1 is ENHRY and CDR2 is SYGVKD. V gave up 3 bases and J gave up 2 bases, with 9 bases separating them. Preparation of the TCRbeta library was carried out with unique molecular identifiers. TCRdb re-called the PCR reads through MiXCR, storing one row per CDR3 protein. This table holds a few hundred thousand distinct CDR3 sequences, roughly 13% found once. General study findings and limits: Some patients' high day-60 TCRbeta diversity was traced to surviving recipient T cells and thymic progenitors. After transplant, at about two months, alpha-beta T cells were reportedly derived from several hundred expanded graft clones. Most T-cell counts and diversity one year after the transplant came from T cells that were newly produced.

In its sample, this clonotype was seen many times. No antigen is known for it. The sequenced sample was PBMCs, mostly from graft donor cells, obtained 360 days after TCRalphabeta/CD19-depleted stem cell transplant. The clonotype originates from a male patient between 5 and 17 years old who had a stem cell transplant for acute myeloid leukemia, so the T cells may come from the graft donor. V gene TRBV10-3 combines with J gene TRBJ2-3, with a possible D match to TRBD1 (6 bases). CDR3 coding DNA: TGTGCCATCAGTGAACGGGACAACACAGATACGCAGTATTTT. It yields the protein CAISERDNTDTQYF.